The present T cell receptor (beta chain) was sequenced within a study of shared clonotypes between healthy human individuals. Study context: Per donor, CD8 memory used one plate, CD8 naive used two, CD4 memory used three and CD4 naive used three.

The assay was immunoSEQ multiplex PCR, and TCRdb's table has in-frame clones only and misses some. The table shows about 2.4 million clones, with 90% to 95% occurring only once. Germline V gene lookup returns CDR1 ENHRY and CDR2 SYGVKD. Trimming removed 4 bases at V and 2 bases at J, with 9 bases between. There are 14 residues in the CDR3. The chain links TRBV10-3 to TRBJ1-3; D gene uncertain. The sequenced sample consisted of naive CD4+ T cells from PBMCs. Documented subset: CD45RA+ positively selected. This clonotype was obtained from a man aged 18 to 35 in good health. Some clones in this sample may be carry-over from other donors' samples. The chain's CDR3 is CAISGDLAGNTIYF. CDR3 DNA: TGTGCCATCAGTGGTGATTTGGCTGGAAACACCATATATTTT.